These T cell receptor beta chains were read from a single sample in a study of vaccination effects on CD4 cells after COVID-19. Antigen specificity for these receptors is unknown. Method: immunoSEQ multiplex PCR; TCRdb's copy keeps in-frame clones and lacks some. The sample carries 17,000 or so clones, around 70% recorded once. Source: CD4+ T cells from PBMCs cultured with SARS-CoV-2 spike peptides, taken after COVID-19 vaccination. The origin of the receptors is a human donor who received a COVID-19 vaccine. Each CDR3 is given with its conserved first and last residue. Each record gives: clone size, D gene, CDR3 length, V gene, J gene, CDR3 DNA, CDR3 protein. The D gene is left open where the match is weak. Some rows mark clone size as missing; the rest say once, few, many or name a class of expanded clone.

>NA|TRBD1|13|TRBV7-9|TRBJ1-2
TGTGCCAGCAGCGCAAGGACAGGGAGAGGCTACACCTTC
CASSARTGRGYTF
>few|TRBD1|14|TRBV7-8|TRBJ1-2
TGTGCCAGCAGCACTACAGGGGGCAACTATGGCTACACCTTC
CASSTTGGNYGYTF
>few|TRBD2|15|TRBV19|TRBJ2-2
TGTGCCAGTAGTTCTAGCGGGGTAGTTGCCGGGGAGCTGTTTTTT
CASSSSGVVAGELFF
>NA|TRBD1|14|TRBV11-3|TRBJ2-3
TGTGCCAGCAGCTTGGGACAGCTCACAGATACGCAGTATTTT
CASSLGQLTDTQYF
>NA|TRBD2|17|TRBV9|TRBJ2-2
TGTGCCAGCGGACGATCCGGGACTAGCGGATACACCGGGGAGCTGTTTTTT
CASGRSGTSGYTGELFF
>few|NA|14|TRBV11-2|TRBJ1-1
TGTGCCAGCAGCTTGGAGGGGCAGGGCACTGAAGCTTTCTTT
CASSLEGQGTEAFF
>once|NA|13|TRBV27|TRBJ2-3
TGTGCCAGCAGTTCGTTCCCCACAGATACGCAGTATTTT
CASSSFPTDTQYF
>medium-sized|TRBD2|13|TRBV18|TRBJ2-1
TGTGCCAGCTCCCAACAGCGGGAACGTGAGCAGTTCTTC
CASSQQREREQFF
>NA|NA|15|TRBV5-1|TRBJ1-4
TGCGCCAGCAGCTTGGAAGGGCTTTATAATGAAAAACTGTTTTTT
CASSLEGLYNEKLFF
>NA|NA|15|TRBV15|TRBJ2-4
TGTGCCACCAGCCCGACAGGATTAGCCAAAAACATTCAGTACTTC
CATSPTGLAKNIQYF
>NA|NA|17|TRBV9|TRBJ2-3
TGTGCCAGCAGCGTAGAGTCTCAGAGTAGCGGCACAGATACGCAGTATTTT
CASSVESQSSGTDTQYF
>medium-sized|TRBD2|16|TRBV18|TRBJ2-3
TGTGCCAGCTCCGGGGGGACTAGCGGGATCACAGATACGCAGTATTTT
CASSGGTSGITDTQYF
>NA|TRBD2|15|TRBV7-2|TRBJ2-1
TGTGCCACGGCGAGGGCGGGAGGGCTCCACAATGAGCAGTTCTTC
CATARAGGLHNEQFF
>NA|TRBD1|14|TRBV14|TRBJ2-1
TGTGCCAGCAGCCGGGACAGGGGCTACAATGAGCAGTTCTTC
CASSRDRGYNEQFF
>large|TRBD1|13|TRBV12-3/TRBV12-4|TRBJ1-2
TGTGCCAGCAGGGTAGGGACAGGCTATGGCTACACCTTC
CASRVGTGYGYTF
>NA|TRBD1|14|TRBV2|TRBJ2-5
TGTGCCAGCAGTCTCGGGACAGAACAAGAGACCCAGTACTTC
CASSLGTEQETQYF
>NA|NA|13|TRBV11-3|TRBJ1-1
TGTGCCAGCAGCTATAACAGCTTCGCGGAAGCTTTCTTT
CASSYNSFAEAFF
>once|TRBD2|14|TRBV10-3|TRBJ2-5
TGTGCCATCAGTGGGTCTAGCGGGTGGGAGACCCAGTACTTC
CAISGSSGWETQYF
>NA|TRBD2|17|TRBV4-2|TRBJ2-3
TGTGCCAGCAGCCAAGACTCAGCGGGGGGGCAAAAAGATACGCAGTATTTT
CASSQDSAGGQKDTQYF
>NA|TRBD1|15|TRBV5-5|TRBJ1-1
TGTGCCAGCAGCTTCTCAGGGGGCGGGGGGACTGAAGCTTTCTTT
CASSFSGGGGTEAFF
>NA|NA|16|TRBV11-2|TRBJ1-3
TGTGCCAGCCTCCCTTTAACAGGCCGCTCTGGAAACACCATATATTTT
CASLPLTGRSGNTIYF
>NA|TRBD2|15|TRBV7-7|TRBJ2-1
TGTGCTAGCAGCTTAGCGGGGAGCTCCTACAATGAGCAGTTCTTC
CASSLAGSSYNEQFF
>NA|TRBD1|13|TRBV5-1|TRBJ1-2
TGCGCCAGCAGCTTCGGGACAGGCAATGGCTACACCTTC
CASSFGTGNGYTF
>NA|NA|15|TRBV4-2|TRBJ1-5
TGTGCCAGCAGCCAAGATTTACAGGGTAATCAGCCCCAGCATTTT
CASSQDLQGNQPQHF
>NA|TRBD1|13|TRBV2|TRBJ1-2
TGTGCCAGCAGTGAAATGGACAGGTCCCAACTGGGCTTC
CASSEMDRSQLGF
>few|NA|13|TRBV18|TRBJ1-5
TGTGCCAGCTCACCCTTGGACAATCAGCCCCAGCATTTT
CASSPLDNQPQHF
>NA|NA|16|TRBV13|TRBJ2-1
TGTGCCAGCAGCTCCTGGGGTCCGAGCTCCTACAATGAGCAGTTCTTC
CASSSWGPSSYNEQFF
>few|TRBD1|14|TRBV3-1/TRBV3-2|TRBJ2-7
TGTGCCAGCAGCCTCCAGGGGGACTCCTACGAGCAGTACTTC
CASSLQGDSYEQYF
>NA|TRBD1|14|TRBV6-4|TRBJ1-2
TGTGCCAGCAGTGAGCCGGGACAGGGGGATGGCTACACCTTC
CASSEPGQGDGYTF
>few|NA|14|TRBV27|TRBJ1-6
TGTGCCAGCAGTTCGACAGGCTCGAATTGGATCCTCCACTTT
CASSSTGSNWILHF
>few|NA|12|TRBV27|TRBJ2-2
TGTGCCAGCAGTTTTAGGATCGGGGAGCTGTTTTTT
CASSFRIGELFF
>NA|NA|13|TRBV5-5|TRBJ2-1
TGTGCCAGCAGGTTGGACTTCGTGAATGAGCAGTTCTTC
CASRLDFVNEQFF
>medium-sized|NA|15|TRBV28|TRBJ1-1
TGTGCCAGCAGTTCCAATTCGGGGAGGAGCACTGAAGCTTTCTTT
CASSSNSGRSTEAFF
>NA|NA|14|TRBV7-2|TRBJ1-5
TGTGCCAGCAGCCAGGGGTTTAGCAATCAGCCCCAGCATTTT
CASSQGFSNQPQHF
>NA|NA|13|TRBV11-3|TRBJ2-3
TGTGCCAGCAGCTTAGCCCCAACAGATACGCAGTATTTT
CASSLAPTDTQYF
>NA|NA|15|TRBV5-6|TRBJ1-6
TGTGCCAGCAGCGGGGGTGGCTCCTATAATTCACCCCTCCACTTT
CASSGGGSYNSPLHF
>NA|TRBD2|16|TRBV30|TRBJ2-6
TGTGCCTGGACTAGCGGGGGGGCTAGTGGGGCCAACGTCCTGACTTTC
CAWTSGGASGANVLTF
>NA|NA|16|TRBV6-2/TRBV6-3|TRBJ1-5
TGTGCCAGCAGTCACGGCACAACTTATAGCAATCAGCCCCAGCATTTT
CASSHGTTYSNQPQHF
>NA|TRBD2|17|TRBV28|TRBJ2-7
TGTGCCAGCAGTTTATCTAGCGGGAGGGGCGGCTCCTACGAGCAGTACTTC
CASSLSSGRGGSYEQYF
>once|NA|10|TRBV30|TRBJ1-2
TGTGCCTGGAGCAAAAATGGCTACACCTTC
CAWSKNGYTF
>NA|NA|12|TRBV7-9|TRBJ1-2
TGTGCCAGCAGCTTACCGGGCTATGGCTACACCTTC
CASSLPGYGYTF
>NA|NA|14|TRBV11-3|TRBJ2-3
TGTGCCAGCAGGCAGGGTCCTAGCACAGATACGCAGTATTTT
CASRQGPSTDTQYF
>NA|NA|20|TRBV12-2|TRBJ2-1
TGTGCAAGTCGCCCCCGTCGACTAGCGACTCCCATGCTCTATGACAATGAGCAGTTCTTC
CASRPRRLATPMLYDNEQFF
>NA|TRBD2|15|TRBV10-3|TRBJ2-3
TGTGCCATCAGCGCGGGACTAGCGGGGACAGATACGCAGTATTTT
CAISAGLAGTDTQYF
>NA|TRBD1|17|TRBV27|TRBJ1-6
TGTGCCAGCAGTTTAGTCCGGGACAGGGCAAATAATTCACCCCTCCACTTT
CASSLVRDRANNSPLHF
>NA|TRBD2|14|TRBV18|TRBJ2-5
TGTGCCAGCTCACGGGGGAGCGGGAGCGGGACCCAGTACTTC
CASSRGSGSGTQYF
>few|NA|16|TRBV3-1/TRBV3-2|TRBJ1-3
TGTGCCAGCAGCCAAGTAAGCGGGGCGCCGGGAAACACCATATATTTT
CASSQVSGAPGNTIYF
>NA|TRBD1|16|TRBV28|TRBJ1-4
TGTGCCAGCAGTATCACACCGGGACAGGCTAATGAAAAACTGTTTTTT
CASSITPGQANEKLFF
>NA|NA|15|TRBV4-1|TRBJ1-5
TGCGCCAGCAGCCCGAGAGGTGGAAACAATCAGCCCCAGCATTTT
CASSPRGGNNQPQHF
>once|NA|13|TRBV6-5|TRBJ1-1
TGTGCCAGCAGTTACACCAGGAGGGCTGAAGCTTTCTTT
CASSYTRRAEAFF
>NA|NA|13|TRBV3-1/TRBV3-2|TRBJ1-3
TGTGCCAGCACCGCTACAGGTCCTGCCACCATATATTTT
CASTATGPATIYF
>NA|TRBD2|15|TRBV7-2|TRBJ2-1
TGTGCCAGCAGCCCCCGTGGGCGGGGGAGGGATGAGCAGTTCTTC
CASSPRGRGRDEQFF